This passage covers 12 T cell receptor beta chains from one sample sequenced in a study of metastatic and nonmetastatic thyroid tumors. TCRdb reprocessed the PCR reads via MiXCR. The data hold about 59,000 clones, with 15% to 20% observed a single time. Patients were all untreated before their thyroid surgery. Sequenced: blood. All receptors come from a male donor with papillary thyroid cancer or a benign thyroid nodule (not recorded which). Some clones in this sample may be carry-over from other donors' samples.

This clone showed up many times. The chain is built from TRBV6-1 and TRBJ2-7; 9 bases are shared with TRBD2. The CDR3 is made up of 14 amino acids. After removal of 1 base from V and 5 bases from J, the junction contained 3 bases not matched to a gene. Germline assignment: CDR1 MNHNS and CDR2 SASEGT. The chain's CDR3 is CASSEGASGDEQYF. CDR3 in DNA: TGTGCCAGCAGTGAAGGGGCTAGCGGGGACGAGCAGTACTTC.

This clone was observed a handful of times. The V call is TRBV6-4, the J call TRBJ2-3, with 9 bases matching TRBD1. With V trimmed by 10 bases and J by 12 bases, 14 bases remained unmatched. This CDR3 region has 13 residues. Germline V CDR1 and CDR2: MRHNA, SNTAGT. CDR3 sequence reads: CATGDRDWSTQYF. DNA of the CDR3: TGTGCCACCGGGGACAGGGACTGGAGTACACAGTATTTT.

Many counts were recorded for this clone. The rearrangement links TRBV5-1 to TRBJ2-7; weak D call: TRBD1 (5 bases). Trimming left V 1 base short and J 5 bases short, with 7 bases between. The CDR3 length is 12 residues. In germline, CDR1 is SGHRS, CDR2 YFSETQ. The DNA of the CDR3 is TGCGCCAGCAGCTTGATGGACAACGAGCAGTACTTC. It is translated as CASSLMDNEQYF.

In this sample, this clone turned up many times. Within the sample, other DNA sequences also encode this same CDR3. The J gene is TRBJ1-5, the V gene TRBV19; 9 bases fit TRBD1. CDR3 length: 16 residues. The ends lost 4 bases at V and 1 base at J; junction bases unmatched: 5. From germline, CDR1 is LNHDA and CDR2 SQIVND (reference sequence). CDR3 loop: CASSTPGQGSNQPQHF. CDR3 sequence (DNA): TGTGCCAGTAGTACACCGGGACAGGGAAGCAATCAGCCCCAGCATTTT.

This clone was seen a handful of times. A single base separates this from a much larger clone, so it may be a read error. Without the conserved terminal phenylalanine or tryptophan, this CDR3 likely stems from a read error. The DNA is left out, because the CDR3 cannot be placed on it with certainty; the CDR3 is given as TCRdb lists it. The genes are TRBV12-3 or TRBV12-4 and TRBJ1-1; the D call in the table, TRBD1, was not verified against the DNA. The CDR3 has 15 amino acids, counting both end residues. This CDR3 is CASTLTGASNSETFL.

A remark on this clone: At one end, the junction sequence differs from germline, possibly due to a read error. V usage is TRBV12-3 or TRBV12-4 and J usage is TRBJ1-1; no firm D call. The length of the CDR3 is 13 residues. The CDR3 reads CASAPVANTQAFF. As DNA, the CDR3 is TGTGCCAGCGCCCCCGTAGCCAACACTCAAGCTTTCTTT.

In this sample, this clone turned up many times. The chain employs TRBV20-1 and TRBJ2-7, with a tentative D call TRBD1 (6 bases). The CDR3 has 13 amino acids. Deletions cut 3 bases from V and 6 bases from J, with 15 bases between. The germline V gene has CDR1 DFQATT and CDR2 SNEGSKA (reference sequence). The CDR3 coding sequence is TGCAGTGCTAGGGCCCACAGGGCAGGCGAGCAGTACTTC. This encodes CSARAHRAGEQYF.

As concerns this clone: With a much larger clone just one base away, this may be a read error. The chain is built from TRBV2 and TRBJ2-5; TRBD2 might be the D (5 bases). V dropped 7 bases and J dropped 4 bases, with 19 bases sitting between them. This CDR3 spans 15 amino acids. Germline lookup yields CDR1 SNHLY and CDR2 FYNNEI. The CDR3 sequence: CASTKVEAVGETQYF. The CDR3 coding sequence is TGTGCCAGCACCAAAGTGGAGGCGGTGGGAGAGACCCAGTACTTC.

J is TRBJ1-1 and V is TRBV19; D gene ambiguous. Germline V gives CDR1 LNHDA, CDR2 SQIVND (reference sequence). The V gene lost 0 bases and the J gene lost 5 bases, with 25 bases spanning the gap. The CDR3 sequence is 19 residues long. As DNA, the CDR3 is TGTGCCAGTAGTATAGATCTTAGGGCGGATTGGGGAGGCCGGACTGAAGCTTTCTTT. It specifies CASSIDLRADWGGRTEAFF. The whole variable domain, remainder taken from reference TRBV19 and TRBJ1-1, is DGGITQSPKYLFRKEGQNVTLSCEQNLNHDAMYWYRQDPGQGLRLIYYSQIVNDFQKGDIAEGYSVSREKKESFPLTVTSAQKNPTAFYLCASSIDLRADWGGRTEAFFGQGTRLTVV.

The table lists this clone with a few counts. CDR3 coding DNA: TGTGCCAGCAGACACCGGGACCCTCGGGGGTACAATGAGCAGTTCTTC. Its translation is CASRHRDPRGYNEQFF. V gene TRBV7-9 combines with J gene TRBJ2-1; D perhaps matches TRBD2 (6 bases). The CDR3 has 16 amino acids. The V end was cut by 6 bases, the J end by 4 bases, with 19 bases between. Germline loops: CDR1 SEHNR, CDR2 FQNEAQ (reference sequence). Looking up the rest from reference TRBV7-9 and TRBJ2-1 gives the full variable domain: DTGVSQNPRHKITKRGQNVTFRCDPISEHNRLYWYRQTLGQGPEFLTYFQNEAQLEKSRLLSDRFSAERPKGSFSTLEIQRTEQGDSAMYLCASRHRDPRGYNEQFFGPGTRLTVL.

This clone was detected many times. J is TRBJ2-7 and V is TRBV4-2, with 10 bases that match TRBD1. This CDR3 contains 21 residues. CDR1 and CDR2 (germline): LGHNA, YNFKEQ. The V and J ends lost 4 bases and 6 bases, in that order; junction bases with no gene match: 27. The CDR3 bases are TGTGCCAGCAGCCCACACCCAATAGACCCCCGGGGCGGGACAGGGGTGGGCGAGCAGTACTTC. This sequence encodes CASSPHPIDPRGGTGVGEQYF.

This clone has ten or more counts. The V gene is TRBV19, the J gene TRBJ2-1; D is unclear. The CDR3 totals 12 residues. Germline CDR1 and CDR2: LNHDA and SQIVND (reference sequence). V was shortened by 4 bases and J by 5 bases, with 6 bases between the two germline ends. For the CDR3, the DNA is TGTGCCAGTAGTAAGGCGAACAATGAGCAGTTCTTC. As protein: CASSKANNEQFF.